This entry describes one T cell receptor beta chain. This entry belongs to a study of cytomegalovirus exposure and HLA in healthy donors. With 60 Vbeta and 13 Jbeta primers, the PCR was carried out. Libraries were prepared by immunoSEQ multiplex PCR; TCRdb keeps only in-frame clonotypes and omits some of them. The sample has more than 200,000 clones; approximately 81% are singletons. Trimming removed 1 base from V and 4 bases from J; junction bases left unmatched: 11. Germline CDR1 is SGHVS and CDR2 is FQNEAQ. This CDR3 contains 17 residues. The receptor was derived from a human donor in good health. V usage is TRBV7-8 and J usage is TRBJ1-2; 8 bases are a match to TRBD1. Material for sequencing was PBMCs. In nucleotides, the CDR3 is TGTGCCAGCAGCTTAGGTCTTTCGACAGGGGCCTCCTATGGCTACACCTTC. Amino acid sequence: CASSLGLSTGASYGYTF.